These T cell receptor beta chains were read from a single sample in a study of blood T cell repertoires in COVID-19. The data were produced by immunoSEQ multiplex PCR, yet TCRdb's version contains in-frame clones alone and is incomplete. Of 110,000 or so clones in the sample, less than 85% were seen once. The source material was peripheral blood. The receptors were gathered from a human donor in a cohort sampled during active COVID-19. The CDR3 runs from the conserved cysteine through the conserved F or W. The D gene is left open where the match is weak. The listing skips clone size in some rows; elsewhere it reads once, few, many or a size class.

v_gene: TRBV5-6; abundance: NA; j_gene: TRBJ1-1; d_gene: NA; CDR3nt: TGTGCCAGCAGCTCCCCCCGGAGGGTTGAAGACACTGAAGCTTTCTTT; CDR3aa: CASSSPRRVEDTEAFF
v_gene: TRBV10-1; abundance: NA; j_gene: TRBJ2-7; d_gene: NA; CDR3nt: TGCGCCAGCAGTGAGTTAACAGACCAGGACGAGCAGTACTTC; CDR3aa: CASSELTDQDEQYF
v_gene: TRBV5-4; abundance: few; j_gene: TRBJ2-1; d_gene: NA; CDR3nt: TGTGCCTTTAGGGACACCTCCTACAATGAGCAGTTCTTC; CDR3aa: CAFRDTSYNEQFF
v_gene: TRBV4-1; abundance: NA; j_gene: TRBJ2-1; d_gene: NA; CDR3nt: TGCGCCAGCGCCTGGACACTCAACTCCTACAATGAGCAGTTCTTC; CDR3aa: CASAWTLNSYNEQFF
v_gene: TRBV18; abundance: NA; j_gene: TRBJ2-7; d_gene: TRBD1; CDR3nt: TGTGCCAGCTCACCCATCGGACAGGGCCTCTCCTACGAGCAGTACTTC; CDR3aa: CASSPIGQGLSYEQYF
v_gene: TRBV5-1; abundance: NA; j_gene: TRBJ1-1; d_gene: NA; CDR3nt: TGCGCCAGCAGCTTGTCAGGGCGAGGTGAAGCTTTCTTT; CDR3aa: CASSLSGRGEAFF
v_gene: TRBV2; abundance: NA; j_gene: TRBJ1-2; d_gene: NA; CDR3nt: TGTGCCAGCAGTGGGGGGGGTATCTACACCTTC; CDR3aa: CASSGGGIYTF
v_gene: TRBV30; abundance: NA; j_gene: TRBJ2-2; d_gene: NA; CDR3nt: TGTGCCTGGAGTCCAGGCCTGGCCGGGGAGCTGTTTTTT; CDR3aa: CAWSPGLAGELFF
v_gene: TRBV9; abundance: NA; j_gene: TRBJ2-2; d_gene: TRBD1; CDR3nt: TGTGCCAGCAGCCCCACAGGGGCCTGGGGAGGGGAGCTGTTTTTT; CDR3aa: CASSPTGAWGGELFF
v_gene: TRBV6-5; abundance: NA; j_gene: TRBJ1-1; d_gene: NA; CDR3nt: TGTGCCAGCAGGGCGGGTGGGGAGACTGAAGCTTTCTTT; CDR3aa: CASRAGGETEAFF
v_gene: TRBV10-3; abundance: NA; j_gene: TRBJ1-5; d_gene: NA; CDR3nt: TGTGCCATCAGTGCAGGCGGCAATCAGCCCCAGCATTTT; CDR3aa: CAISAGGNQPQHF
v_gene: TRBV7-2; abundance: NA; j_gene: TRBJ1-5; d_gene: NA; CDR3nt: TGTGCCAGCAGCTTGCAAGCCGGTCAGCCCCAGCATTTT; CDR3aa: CASSLQAGQPQHF
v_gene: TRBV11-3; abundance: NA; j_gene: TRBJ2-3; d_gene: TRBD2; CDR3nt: TGTGCCAGCAGCACTCTAGCGGGGACTAGCACAGATACGCAGTATTTT; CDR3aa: CASSTLAGTSTDTQYF
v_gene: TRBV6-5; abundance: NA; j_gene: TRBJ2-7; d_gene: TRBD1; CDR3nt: TGTGCCAGCAGTCCGGGACAGGGCTCCTACGAGCAGTACTTC; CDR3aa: CASSPGQGSYEQYF
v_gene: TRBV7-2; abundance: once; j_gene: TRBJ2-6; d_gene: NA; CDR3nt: TGTGCCAGCAGCCGGGGTGGGGCCAACGTCCTGACTTTC; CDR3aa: CASSRGGANVLTF
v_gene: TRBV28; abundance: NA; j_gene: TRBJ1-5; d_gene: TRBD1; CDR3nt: TGTGCCAGCAGGTCGGACAGGGTCAATCAGCCCCAGCATTTT; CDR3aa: CASRSDRVNQPQHF
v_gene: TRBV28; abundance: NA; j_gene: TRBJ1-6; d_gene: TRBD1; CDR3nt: TGTGCCAGCAGTTTAACCGGACAGGGAGGTTCACCCCTCCACTTT; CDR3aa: CASSLTGQGGSPLHF
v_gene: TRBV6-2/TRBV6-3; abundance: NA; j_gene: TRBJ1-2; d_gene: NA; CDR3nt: TGTGCCAGCAGCCCGACAGACTATGGCTACACCTTC; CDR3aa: CASSPTDYGYTF
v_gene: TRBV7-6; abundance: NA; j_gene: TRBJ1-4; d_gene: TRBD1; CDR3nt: TGTGCCAGCAGCTCGACAGGGACAACTAATGAAAAACTGTTTTTT; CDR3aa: CASSSTGTTNEKLFF
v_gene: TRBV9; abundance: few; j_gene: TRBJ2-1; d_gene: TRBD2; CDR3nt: TGTGCCAGCAGCGTAGCTCTCAGCGGGGGCTCCTACAATGAGCAGTTCTTC; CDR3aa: CASSVALSGGSYNEQFF